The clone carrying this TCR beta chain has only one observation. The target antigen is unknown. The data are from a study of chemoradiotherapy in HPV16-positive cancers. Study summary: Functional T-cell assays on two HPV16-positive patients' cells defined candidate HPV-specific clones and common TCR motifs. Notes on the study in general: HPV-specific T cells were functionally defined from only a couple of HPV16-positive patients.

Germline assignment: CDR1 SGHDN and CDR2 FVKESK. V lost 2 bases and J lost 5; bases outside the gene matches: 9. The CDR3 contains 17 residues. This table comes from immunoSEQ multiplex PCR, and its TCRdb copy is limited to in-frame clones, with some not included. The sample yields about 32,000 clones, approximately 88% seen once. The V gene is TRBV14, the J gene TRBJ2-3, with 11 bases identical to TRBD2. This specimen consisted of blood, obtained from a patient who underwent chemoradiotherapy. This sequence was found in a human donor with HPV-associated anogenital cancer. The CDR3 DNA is TGTGCCAGCAGCCAACCTTTAGCGGGGGGGCAGAAAGATACGCAGTATTTT. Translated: CASSQPLAGGQKDTQYF.